This T cell receptor (beta chain) was profiled in a study of Graves' ophthalmopathy and Graves' hyperthyroidism. Amplified material comprised TCR beta CDR3 regions derived from RNA transcripts. First-round RT-PCR used HTBI primers; second-round multiplex PCR followed. TCRdb reprocessed the multiplex PCR reads via MiXCR and lists one record per CDR3 protein. The table includes about 740,000 distinct CDR3 sequences, about 44% detected once. Input material: peripheral blood. The TCR originated in an adult man with Graves' ophthalmopathy.

The CDR3 DNA reads TGCAGTGGGGCACCGAATAACTATGGCTACACCTTC. Translation gives CSGAPNNYGYTF. The chain joins TRBV20-1 to TRBJ1-2; no firm D call. The length of the CDR3 is 12 residues. Trimming pared 7 bases from V and 1 base from J, leaving 10 bases between. CDR1 DFQATT and CDR2 SNEGSKA come from the germline V gene (reference sequence).